The sequence of this T cell receptor beta chain was determined in a study of T cells after posttransplantation cyclophosphamide (dated by TCRdb to the mid-2010s). With regard to the full study: Using TRB sequencing, the study followed how the T cell repertoire rebuilt after myeloablative bone marrow transplantation with posttransplantation cyclophosphamide given as GVHD prophylaxis. Antigen receptor sequencing covered samples from some 35 PTCy-treated patients and around 15 of their related bone marrow donors. Blood from every one of the roughly 35 PTCy patients who had 1-year posttransplant specimens underwent TRB sequencing. TRB sequencing was also done on up to about 3 additional blood samples from 2 to 5.2 years after transplant in 3 patients, and on pretransplant blood from a handful of patients. Because TRA and TRB clonality correlated tightly in 8 to 10 samples, the subsequent TCR analyses were limited to TRB only. Public TRB sequences were queried against a database of over 3,500 sequences associated with responses to pathogens, tumor antigens, self-antigens and alloantigens. What the authors observed across the whole study: At 1-2 months, donor-recipient similarity was low but rose over the first year, and the later blood repertoires were often dominated by donor CD8+ memory clones. The TRB repertoires of T cells infiltrating skin or GI tract showed only limited overlap with the TRB repertoires of T cells in blood. Across more than 35 patients, recipient CMV seropositivity and CMV reactivation were highly associated with TRB clonality; PTCy diversity was similar to CNI/methotrexate controls.

Sample treatment or condition, as interpreted from the label and publication: high-dose cyclophosphamide on days +3 and +4 as single-agent GVHD prophylaxis. PTCy patients received busulfan and fludarabine conditioning, a related or unrelated marrow graft, and cyclophosphamide on days +3 and +4. PTCy-treated patients came from a prospective multi-institutional clinical trial. Peripheral blood and bone marrow mononuclear cells were isolated by Ficoll-Hypaque density centrifugation and were cryopreserved. As for this clone: Its antigen is unknown. Within one base of it there is no much larger clone, and no base qualities were kept.

TRB sequencing used genomic DNA with the immunoSEQ assay at survey resolution or the hsTCRB kit. Turning to the authors' computational methods: The immunoSEQ software handled the initial read processing, while the LymphoSeq R package was used for the repertoire analyses. Clonality was computed as 1 minus normalized Shannon entropy, and a Gini coefficient was also calculated for each TRB dataset. To infer phenotypes in unsorted samples, TRB sequences from sorted subsets of the recipient or donor were mapped onto the unsorted samples of the same recipient. The table was pulled from immuneACCESS by TCRdb, which kept in-frame rearrangements only. Such tables lose some clones; where checked, under half of the loss comes from unresolved V genes, and the rest has no known cause. V and J calls and clone size come straight from that table; D and trimming were deduced from the DNA. Recorded for this sample are about 6,700 clones; 70% to 85% of them occurred a single time. 20% to 25% of the sample goes to the ten largest clones.

The germline V gene provides CDR1 MDHEN and CDR2 SYDVKM. Germline trimming amounts to 5 bases on V and 4 bases on J, with 3 as the count of junction bases outside the gene matches. From the cysteine up to the phenylalanine, the CDR3 has a length of 14 residues. Only the CDR3 DNA stays, 42 bases, in frame from base 1. Sequencing used PBMCs, obtained after allogeneic stem cell transplant with posttransplant cyclophosphamide. The chain joins TRBV28 to TRBJ2-4; 9 bases in between match TRBD2. The receptor comes from a female patient aged 45-65 years who received an allogeneic stem cell transplant from a related donor, was CMV-positive, and had no GVHD. After a transplant, some T cells may be the graft donor's own cells. CDR3 region: CASSRTSVKNIQYF. The DNA is TGTGCCAGCAGTAGGACTAGCGTAAAAAACATTCAGTACTTC.